This TCR beta chain was identified in a study of blood T cell repertoires in COVID-19. After removal of 6 bases from V and 5 bases from J, the junction contained 11 bases not matched to a gene. In germline, CDR1 is SGHTA, CDR2 FQGNSA. The CDR3 is made up of 15 amino acids. The assay was immunoSEQ multiplex PCR, and TCRdb's table has in-frame clones only and misses some. The sample has approximately 200,000 clones, roughly 84% seen once. The clonotype was recovered from a woman older than 75 with COVID-19, enrolled during active disease. The genes are TRBV7-2 and TRBJ2-5, with 8 bases matching TRBD2. The sample comprised peripheral blood. The CDR3 protein is CASRPTGGPSETQYF. CDR3 DNA sequence: TGTGCCAGCAGGCCAACGGGGGGGCCGAGTGAGACCCAGTACTTC. The entire variable domain, with the rest obtained from reference TRBV7-2 and TRBJ2-5, is as follows: GAGVSQSPSNKVTEKGKDVELRCDPISGHTALYWYRQSLGQGLEFLIYFQGNSAPDKSGLPSDRFSAERTGGSVSTLTIQRTQQEDSAVYLCASRPTGGPSETQYFGPGTRLLVL.